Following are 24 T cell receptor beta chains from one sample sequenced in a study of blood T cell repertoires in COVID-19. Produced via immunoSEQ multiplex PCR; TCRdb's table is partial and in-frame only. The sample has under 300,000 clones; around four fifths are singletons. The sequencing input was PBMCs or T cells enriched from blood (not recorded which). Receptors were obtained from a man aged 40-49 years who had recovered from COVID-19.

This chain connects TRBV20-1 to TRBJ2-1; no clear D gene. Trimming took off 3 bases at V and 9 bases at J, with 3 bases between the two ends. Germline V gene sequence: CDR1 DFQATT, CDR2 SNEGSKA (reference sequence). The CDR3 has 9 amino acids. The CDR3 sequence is CSARSEQFF. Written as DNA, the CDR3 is TGCAGTGCTAGGAGTGAGCAGTTCTTC.

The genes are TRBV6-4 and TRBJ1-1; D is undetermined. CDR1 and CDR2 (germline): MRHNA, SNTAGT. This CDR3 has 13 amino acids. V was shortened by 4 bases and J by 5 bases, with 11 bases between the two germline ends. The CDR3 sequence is CASSANRRTEAFF. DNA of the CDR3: TGTGCCAGCAGTGCGAACAGAAGAACTGAAGCTTTCTTT.

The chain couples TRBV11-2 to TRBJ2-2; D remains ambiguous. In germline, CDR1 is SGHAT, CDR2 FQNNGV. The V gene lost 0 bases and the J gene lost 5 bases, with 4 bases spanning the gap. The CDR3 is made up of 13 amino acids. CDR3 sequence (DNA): TGTGCCAGCAGCTTAGAACTAACCGGGGAGCTGTTTTTT. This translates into CASSLELTGELFF.

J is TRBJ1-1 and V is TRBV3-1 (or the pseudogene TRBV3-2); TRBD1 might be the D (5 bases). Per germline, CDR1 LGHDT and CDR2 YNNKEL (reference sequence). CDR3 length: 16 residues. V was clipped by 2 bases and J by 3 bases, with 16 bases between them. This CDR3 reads CASSQPPAGGYTEAFF. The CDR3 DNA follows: TGTGCCAGCAGCCAACCCCCCGCGGGGGGTTACACTGAAGCTTTCTTT.

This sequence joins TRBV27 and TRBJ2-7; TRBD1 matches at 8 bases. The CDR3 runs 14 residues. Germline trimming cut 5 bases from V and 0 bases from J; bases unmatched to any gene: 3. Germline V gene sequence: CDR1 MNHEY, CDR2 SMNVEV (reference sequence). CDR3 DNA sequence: TGTGCCAGCAGTAGGACAGGGACCTCCTACGAGCAGTACTTC. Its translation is CASSRTGTSYEQYF.

For the CDR3, the DNA is TGTGCCAGCTCACCTGGACTCTCCTACAATGAGCAGTTCTTC. Its translation is CASSPGLSYNEQFF. V and J are TRBV18 and TRBJ2-1; D is perhaps TRBD2 (5 bases). From germline, CDR1 is KGHSH and CDR2 LQKENI. CDR3 size: 14 residues. V lost 3 bases to trimming and J lost 0 bases, with 6 bases between them.

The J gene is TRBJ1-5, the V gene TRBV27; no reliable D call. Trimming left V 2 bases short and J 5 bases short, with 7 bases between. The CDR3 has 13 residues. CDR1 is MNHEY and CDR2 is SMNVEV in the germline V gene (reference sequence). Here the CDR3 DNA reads TGTGCCAGCAGTTTAATTTTCGATCAGCCCCAGCATTTT. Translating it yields CASSLIFDQPQHF.

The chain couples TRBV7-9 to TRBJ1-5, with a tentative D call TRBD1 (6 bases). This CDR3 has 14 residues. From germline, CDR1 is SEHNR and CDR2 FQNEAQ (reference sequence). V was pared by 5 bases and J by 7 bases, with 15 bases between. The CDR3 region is CASSLQGPGQPQHF. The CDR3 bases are TGTGCCAGCAGCCTACAGGGACCAGGGCAGCCCCAGCATTTT.

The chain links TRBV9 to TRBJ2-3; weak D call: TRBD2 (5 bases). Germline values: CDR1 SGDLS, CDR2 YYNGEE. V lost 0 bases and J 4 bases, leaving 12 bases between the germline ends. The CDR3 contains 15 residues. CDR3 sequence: CASSVGADVPDTQYF. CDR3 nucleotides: TGTGCCAGCAGCGTAGGAGCGGATGTGCCAGATACGCAGTATTTT. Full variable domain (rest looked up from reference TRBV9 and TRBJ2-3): DSGVTQTPKHLITATGQRVTLRCSPRSGDLSVYWYQQSLDQGLQFLIQYYNGEERAKGNILERFSAQQFPDLHSELNLSSLELGDSALYFCASSVGADVPDTQYFGPGTRLTVL.

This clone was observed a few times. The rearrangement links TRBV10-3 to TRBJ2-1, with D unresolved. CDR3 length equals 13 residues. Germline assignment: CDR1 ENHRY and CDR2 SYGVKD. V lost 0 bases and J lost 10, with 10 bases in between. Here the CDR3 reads CAISESLSREQFF. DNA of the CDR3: TGTGCCATCAGTGAGTCGCTTTCTCGGGAGCAGTTCTTC.

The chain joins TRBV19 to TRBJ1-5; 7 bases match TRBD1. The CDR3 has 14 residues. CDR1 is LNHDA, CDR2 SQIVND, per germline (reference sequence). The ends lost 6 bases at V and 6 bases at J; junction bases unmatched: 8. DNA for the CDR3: TGTGCCAGTAGCCTAGACAGGGCTATTCAGCCCCAGCATTTT. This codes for CASSLDRAIQPQHF. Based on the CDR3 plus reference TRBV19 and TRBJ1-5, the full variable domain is DGGITQSPKYLFRKEGQNVTLSCEQNLNHDAMYWYRQDPGQGLRLIYYSQIVNDFQKGDIAEGYSVSREKKESFPLTVTSAQKNPTAFYLCASSLDRAIQPQHFGDGTRLSIL.

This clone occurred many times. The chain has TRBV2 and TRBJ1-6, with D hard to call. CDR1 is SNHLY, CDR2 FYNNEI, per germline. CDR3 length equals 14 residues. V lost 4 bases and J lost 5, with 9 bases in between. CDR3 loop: CASSGGTNNSPLHF. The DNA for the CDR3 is TGTGCCAGCAGTGGAGGCACCAATAATTCACCCCTCCACTTT.

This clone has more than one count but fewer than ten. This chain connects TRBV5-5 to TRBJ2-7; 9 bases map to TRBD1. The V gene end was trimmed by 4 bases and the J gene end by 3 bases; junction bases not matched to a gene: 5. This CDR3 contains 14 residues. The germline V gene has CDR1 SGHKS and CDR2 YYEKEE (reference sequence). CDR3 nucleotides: TGTGCCAGCAGCGTGGGACAGGGAGGCTACGAGCAGTACTTC. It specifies CASSVGQGGYEQYF.

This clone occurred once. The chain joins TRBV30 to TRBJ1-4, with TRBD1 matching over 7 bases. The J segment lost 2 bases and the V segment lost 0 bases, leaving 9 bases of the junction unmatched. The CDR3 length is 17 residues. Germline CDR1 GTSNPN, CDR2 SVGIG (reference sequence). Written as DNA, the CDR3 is TGTGCCTGGAGTGTGGGAACAGGGGATCCCACTAATGAAAAACTGTTTTTT. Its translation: CAWSVGTGDPTNEKLFF.

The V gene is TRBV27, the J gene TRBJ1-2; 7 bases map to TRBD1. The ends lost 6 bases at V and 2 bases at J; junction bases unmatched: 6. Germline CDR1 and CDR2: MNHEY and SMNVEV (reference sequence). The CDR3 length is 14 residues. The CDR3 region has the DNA TGTGCCAGCAGATCGACAGGGAGCAACTATGGCTACACCTTC. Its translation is CASRSTGSNYGYTF.

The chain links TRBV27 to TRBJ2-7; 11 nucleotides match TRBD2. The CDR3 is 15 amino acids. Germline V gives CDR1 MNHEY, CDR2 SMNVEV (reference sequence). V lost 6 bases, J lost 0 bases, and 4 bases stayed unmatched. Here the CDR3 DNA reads TGTGCCAGCAGGCGGGGACTAGCGGCCTCCTACGAGCAGTACTTC. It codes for CASRRGLAASYEQYF.

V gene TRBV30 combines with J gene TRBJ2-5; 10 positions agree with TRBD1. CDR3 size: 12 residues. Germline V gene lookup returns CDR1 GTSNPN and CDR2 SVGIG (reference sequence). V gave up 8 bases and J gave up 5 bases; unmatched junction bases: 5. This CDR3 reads CARGQGWETQYF. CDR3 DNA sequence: TGTGCCAGGGGACAGGGGTGGGAGACCCAGTACTTC.

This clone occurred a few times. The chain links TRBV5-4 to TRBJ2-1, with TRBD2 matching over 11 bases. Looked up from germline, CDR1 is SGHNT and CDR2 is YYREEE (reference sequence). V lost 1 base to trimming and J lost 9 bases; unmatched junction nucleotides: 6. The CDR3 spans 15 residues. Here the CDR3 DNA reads TGTGCCAGCAGCTTGAAACTAGCGGGAGTGGGTGAGCAGTTCTTC. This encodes CASSLKLAGVGEQFF.

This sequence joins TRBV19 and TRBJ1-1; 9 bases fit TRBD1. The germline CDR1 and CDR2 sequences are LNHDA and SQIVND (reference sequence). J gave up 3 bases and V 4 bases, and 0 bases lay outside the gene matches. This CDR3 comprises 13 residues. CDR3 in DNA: TGTGCCAGTAGTAGACAGGGGGACACTGAAGCTTTCTTT. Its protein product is CASSRQGDTEAFF.

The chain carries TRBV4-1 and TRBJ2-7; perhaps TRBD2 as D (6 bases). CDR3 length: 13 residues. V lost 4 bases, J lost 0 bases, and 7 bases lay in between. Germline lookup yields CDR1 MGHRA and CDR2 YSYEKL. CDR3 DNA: TGCGCCAGCAGCCGGAGGGACTCCTACGAGCAGTACTTC. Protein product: CASSRRDSYEQYF.

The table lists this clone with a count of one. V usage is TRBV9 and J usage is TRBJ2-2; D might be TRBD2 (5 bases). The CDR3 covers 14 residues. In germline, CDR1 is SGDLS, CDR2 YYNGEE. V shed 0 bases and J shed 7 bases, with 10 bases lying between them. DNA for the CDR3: TGTGCCAGCAGCGTAGCTAGCCTGGGCGGGGAGCTGTTTTTT. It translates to CASSVASLGGELFF. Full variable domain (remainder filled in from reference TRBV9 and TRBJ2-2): DSGVTQTPKHLITATGQRVTLRCSPRSGDLSVYWYQQSLDQGLQFLIQYYNGEERAKGNILERFSAQQFPDLHSELNLSSLELGDSALYFCASSVASLGGELFFGEGSRLTVL.

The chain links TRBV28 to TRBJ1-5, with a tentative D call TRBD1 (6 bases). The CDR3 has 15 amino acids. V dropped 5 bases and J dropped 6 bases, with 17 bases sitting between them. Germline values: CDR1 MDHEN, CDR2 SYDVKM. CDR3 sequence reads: CASSPPEGEGQPQHF. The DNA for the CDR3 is TGTGCCAGCAGTCCACCCGAGGGGGAGGGTCAGCCCCAGCATTTT.

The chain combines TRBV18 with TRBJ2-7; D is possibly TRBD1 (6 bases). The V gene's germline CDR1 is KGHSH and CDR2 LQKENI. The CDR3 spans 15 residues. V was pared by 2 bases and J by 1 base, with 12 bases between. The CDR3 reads CASSPSAGASYEQYF. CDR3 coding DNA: TGTGCCAGCTCACCATCGGCAGGGGCATCCTACGAGCAGTACTTC. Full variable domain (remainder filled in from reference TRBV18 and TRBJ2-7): NAGVMQNPRHLVRRRGQEARLRCSPMKGHSHVYWYRQLPEEGLKFMVYLQKENIIDESGMPKERFSAEFPKEGPSILRIQQVVRGDSAAYFCASSPSAGASYEQYFGPGTRLTVT.

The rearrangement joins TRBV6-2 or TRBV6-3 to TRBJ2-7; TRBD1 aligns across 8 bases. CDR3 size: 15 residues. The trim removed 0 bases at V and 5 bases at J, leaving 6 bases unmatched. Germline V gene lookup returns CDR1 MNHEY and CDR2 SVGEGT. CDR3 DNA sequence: TGTGCCAGCAGTTACTCTGGCGGACAGGGTCACGAGCAGTACTTC. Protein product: CASSYSGGQGHEQYF.